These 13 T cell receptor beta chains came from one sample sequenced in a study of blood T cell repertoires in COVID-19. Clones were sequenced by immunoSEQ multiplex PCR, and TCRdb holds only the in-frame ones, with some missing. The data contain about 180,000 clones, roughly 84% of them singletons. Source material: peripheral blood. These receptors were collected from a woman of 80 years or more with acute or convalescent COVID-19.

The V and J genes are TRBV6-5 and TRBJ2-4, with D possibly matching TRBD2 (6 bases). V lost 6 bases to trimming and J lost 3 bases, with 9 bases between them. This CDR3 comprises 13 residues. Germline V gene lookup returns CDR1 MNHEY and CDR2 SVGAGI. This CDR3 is CASRAGLKNIQYF. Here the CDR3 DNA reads TGTGCCAGCAGGGCGGGACTCAAAAACATTCAGTACTTC.

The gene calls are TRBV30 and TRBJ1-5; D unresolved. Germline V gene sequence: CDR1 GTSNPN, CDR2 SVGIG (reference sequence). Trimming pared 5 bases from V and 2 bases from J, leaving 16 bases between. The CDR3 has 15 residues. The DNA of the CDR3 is TGTGCCTGGGAGACTTCGGGGTCGGGCAATCAGCCCCAGCATTTT. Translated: CAWETSGSGNQPQHF.

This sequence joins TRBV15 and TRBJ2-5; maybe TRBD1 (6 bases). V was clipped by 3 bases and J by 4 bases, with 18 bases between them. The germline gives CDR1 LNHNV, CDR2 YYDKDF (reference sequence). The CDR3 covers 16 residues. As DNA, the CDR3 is TGTGCCACCAGCAGGGGGGCCAGGGATCTGCGAGAGACCCAGTACTTC. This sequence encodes CATSRGARDLRETQYF. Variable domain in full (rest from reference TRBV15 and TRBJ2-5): DAMVIQNPRYQVTQFGKPVTLSCSQTLNHNVMYWYQQKSSQAPKLLFHYYDKDFNNEADTPDNFQSRRPNTSFCFLDIRSPGLGDTAMYLCATSRGARDLRETQYFGPGTRLLVL.

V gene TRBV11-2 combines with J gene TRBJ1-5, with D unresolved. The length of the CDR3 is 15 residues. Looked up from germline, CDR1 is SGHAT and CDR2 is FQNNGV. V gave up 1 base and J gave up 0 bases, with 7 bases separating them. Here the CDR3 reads CASSLGEISNQPQHF. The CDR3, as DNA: TGTGCCAGCAGCTTAGGAGAGATTAGCAATCAGCCCCAGCATTTT.

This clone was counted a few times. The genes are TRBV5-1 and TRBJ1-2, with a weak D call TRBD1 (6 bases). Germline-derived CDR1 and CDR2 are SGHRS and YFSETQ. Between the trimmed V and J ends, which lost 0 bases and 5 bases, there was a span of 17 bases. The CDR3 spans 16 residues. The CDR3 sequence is CASSLETTGRAYGYTF. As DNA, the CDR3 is TGCGCCAGCAGCTTGGAAACTACAGGGAGGGCGTATGGCTACACCTTC. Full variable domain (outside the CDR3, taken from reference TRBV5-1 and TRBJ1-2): KAGVTQTPRYLIKTRGQQVTLSCSPISGHRSVSWYQQTPGQGLQFLFEYFSETQRNKGNFPGRFSGRQFSNSRSEMNVSTLELGDSALYLCASSLETTGRAYGYTFGSGTRLTVV.

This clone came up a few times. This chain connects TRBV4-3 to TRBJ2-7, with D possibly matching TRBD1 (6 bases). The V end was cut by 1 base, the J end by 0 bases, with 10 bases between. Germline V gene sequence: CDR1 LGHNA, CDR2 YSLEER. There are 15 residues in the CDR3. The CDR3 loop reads CASSQGWDTSYEQYF. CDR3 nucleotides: TGCGCCAGCAGCCAAGGGTGGGACACCTCCTACGAGCAGTACTTC.

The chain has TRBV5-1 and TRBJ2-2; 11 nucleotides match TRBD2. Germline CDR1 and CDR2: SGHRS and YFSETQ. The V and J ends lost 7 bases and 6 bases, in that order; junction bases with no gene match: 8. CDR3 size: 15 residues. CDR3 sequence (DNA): TGCGCCAGCGGCAATAGCGGGAGGGCTGCCGGGGAGCTGTTTTTT. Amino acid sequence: CASGNSGRAAGELFF.

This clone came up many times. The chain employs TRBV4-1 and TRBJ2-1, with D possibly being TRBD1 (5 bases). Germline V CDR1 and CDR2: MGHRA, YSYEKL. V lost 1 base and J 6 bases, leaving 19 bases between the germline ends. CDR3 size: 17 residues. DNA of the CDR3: TGCGCCAGCAGCCAAGGGTCGGCAGGGCTACTTGGCAATGAGCAGTTCTTC. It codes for CASSQGSAGLLGNEQFF.

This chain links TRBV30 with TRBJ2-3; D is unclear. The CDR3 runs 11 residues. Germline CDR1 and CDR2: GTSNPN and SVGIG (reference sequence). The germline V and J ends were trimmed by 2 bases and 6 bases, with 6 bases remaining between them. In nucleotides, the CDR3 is TGTGCCTGGAGTAGTGCGGATACGCAGTATTTT. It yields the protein CAWSSADTQYF.

The CDR3 is CASRGDRENSPLHF. For the CDR3, the DNA is TGTGCCAGTAGGGGGGACAGGGAGAATTCACCCCTCCACTTT. This rearrangement joins TRBV19 to TRBJ1-6; 9 bases match TRBD1. The length of the CDR3 is 14 residues. Per germline, CDR1 LNHDA and CDR2 SQIVND (reference sequence). The trim removed 6 bases at V and 7 bases at J, leaving 4 bases unmatched.

This CDR3 reads CASSPPGRTGELFF. CDR3 in DNA: TGTGCCAGTAGTCCCCCAGGCAGAACCGGGGAGCTGTTTTTT. This chain links TRBV19 with TRBJ2-2; D gene unclear. The CDR3 sequence is 14 residues long. The V end was cut by 5 bases, the J end by 5 bases, with 12 bases between. Germline V gives CDR1 LNHDA, CDR2 SQIVND (reference sequence).

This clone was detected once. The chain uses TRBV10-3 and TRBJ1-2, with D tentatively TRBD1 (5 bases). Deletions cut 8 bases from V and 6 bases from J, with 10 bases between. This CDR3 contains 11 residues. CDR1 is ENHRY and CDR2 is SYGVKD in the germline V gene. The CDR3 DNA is TGTGCCATCTGGGCGGGGCATGGCTACACCTTC. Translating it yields CAIWAGHGYTF.

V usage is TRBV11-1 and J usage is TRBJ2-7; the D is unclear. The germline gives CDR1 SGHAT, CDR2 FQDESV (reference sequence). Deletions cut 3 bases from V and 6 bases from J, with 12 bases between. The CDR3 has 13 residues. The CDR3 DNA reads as TGTGCCAGCAGCTTTTCTAGGAATGGCGAGCAGTACTTC. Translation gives CASSFSRNGEQYF.